This T cell receptor beta chain appears in the sequencing data of a study of CD8+CD57+ T cells in acquired aplastic anemia. The overall study: Sorting CD4+ and CD8+ cells gave DNA averaging approximately 3 ug. Study-wide points: Patients showed no significant difference from controls in CD8+ Simpson's diversity. Patients shared under 30 CD8+ CDR3 sequences with controls.

Using genomic DNA as the template, TCR beta VDJ and CDR3 profiling was carried out. TCRdb reprocessed the reads with MiXCR, giving one entry per CDR3 protein. This table has under 200,000 distinct CDR3 sequences, over 60% appearing once. Trimming took 0 bases from V and 1 from J, leaving 16 bases between them. The V gene's germline CDR1 is MNHEY and CDR2 SVGEGT. This CDR3 has 18 residues. With regard to this clonotype: Its target is unknown.

V gene TRBV6-2 or TRBV6-3 combines with J gene TRBJ2-1; a possible D gene is TRBD2 (5 bases). This TCR was sampled from a human donor with severe aplastic anemia or a healthy control (not recorded which). The sample taken for sequencing was sorted CD4+, CD8+, or CD8+CD57+ T cells (not recorded which) from PBMCs. DNA for the CDR3: TGTGCCAGCAGTTACTCGGACTCACCTGTTGAGTCCTACAATGAGCAGTTCTTC. Protein sequence: CASSYSDSPVESYNEQFF.